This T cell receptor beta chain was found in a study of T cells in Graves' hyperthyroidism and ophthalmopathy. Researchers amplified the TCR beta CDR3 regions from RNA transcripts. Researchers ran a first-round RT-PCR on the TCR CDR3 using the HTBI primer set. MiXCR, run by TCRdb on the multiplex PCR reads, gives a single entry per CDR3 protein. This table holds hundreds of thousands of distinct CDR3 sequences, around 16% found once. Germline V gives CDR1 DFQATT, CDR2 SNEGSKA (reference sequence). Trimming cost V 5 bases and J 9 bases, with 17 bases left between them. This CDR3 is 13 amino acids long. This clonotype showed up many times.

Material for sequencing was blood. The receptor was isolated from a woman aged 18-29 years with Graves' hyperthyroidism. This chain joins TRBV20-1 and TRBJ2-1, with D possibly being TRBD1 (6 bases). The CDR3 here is CSAGEGGAAEQFF. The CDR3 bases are TGCAGTGCTGGCGAAGGGGGAGCGGCTGAGCAGTTCTTC.